These 4 T cell receptor beta chains share one sample of origin, sequenced in a study of blood T cell repertoires in COVID-19. Measured with immunoSEQ multiplex PCR; TCRdb has only the in-frame clones, and not every one. The data hold just under 300,000 clones, with more than 75% observed a single time. Sequences were obtained from peripheral blood. The receptors originated from a man aged 65 to 85 with acute or convalescent COVID-19.

The genes are TRBV6-5 and TRBJ1-1; TRBD1 agrees at 8 bases. Germline assignment: CDR1 MNHEY and CDR2 SVGAGI. CDR3 length: 14 amino acids. J was trimmed by 3 bases and V by 5 bases; bases with no gene match: 5. The CDR3 DNA follows: TGTGCCAGCAGTAAATTGGACAGGGACACTGAAGCTTTCTTT. It codes for CASSKLDRDTEAFF.

This rearrangement joins TRBV7-2 to TRBJ1-1, with D hard to call. Trimming pared 4 bases from V and 1 base from J, leaving 7 bases between. The CDR3 length is 13 residues. CDR1 is SGHTA and CDR2 is FQGNSA in the germline V gene. CDR3 sequence reads: CASSYHGNTEAFF. As DNA, the CDR3 is TGTGCCAGCAGCTATCACGGGAACACTGAAGCTTTCTTT.

This clone has just one count. The junction departs from germline at one end; a sequencing error may be responsible. The same CDR3 can be traced to other DNA sequences in this sample. The V call is TRBV28, the J call TRBJ2-5; perhaps TRBD1 as D (6 bases). Germline V gene sequence: CDR1 MDHEN, CDR2 SYDVKM. This CDR3 has 15 amino acids. For the CDR3, the DNA is TGTGCCAGCAGATCGGGTGACAGGTTAGGGGAGACCCAATACTTC. This gives the protein CASRSGDRLGETQYF.

This chain connects TRBV9 to TRBJ2-3; D gene unclear. CDR3 size: 14 residues. V was clipped by 0 bases and J by 0 bases, with 5 bases between them. Looked up from germline, CDR1 is SGDLS and CDR2 is YYNGEE. CDR3 coding DNA: TGTGCCAGCAGCGTAGCCGGGAGCACAGATACGCAGTATTTT. Translating it yields CASSVAGSTDTQYF.